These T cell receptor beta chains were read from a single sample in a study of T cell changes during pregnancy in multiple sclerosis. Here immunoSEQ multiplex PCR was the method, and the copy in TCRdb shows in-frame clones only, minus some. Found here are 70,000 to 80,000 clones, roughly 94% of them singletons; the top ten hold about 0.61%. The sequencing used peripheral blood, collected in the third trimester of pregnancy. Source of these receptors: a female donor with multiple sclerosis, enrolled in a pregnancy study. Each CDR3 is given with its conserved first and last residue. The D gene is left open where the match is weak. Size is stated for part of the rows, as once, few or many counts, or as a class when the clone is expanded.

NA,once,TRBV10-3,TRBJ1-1,TGTGCCATCAGAGGAATGGTCAACGGCGGTGAAGCTTTCTTT,CAIRGMVNGGEAFF
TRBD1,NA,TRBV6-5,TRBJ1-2,TGTGCCAGCAGTACCCCCAGGGGGAGCGGCTACACCTTC,CASSTPRGSGYTF
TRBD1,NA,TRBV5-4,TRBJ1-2,TGTGCCAGCAGGGTCGACAGGGGAAACTATGGCTACACCTTC,CASRVDRGNYGYTF
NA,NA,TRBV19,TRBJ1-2,TGTGCCAGTAGCAATTGGGCAGGGGAAGGAGGCTACACCTTC,CASSNWAGEGGYTF
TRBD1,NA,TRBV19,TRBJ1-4,TGTGCCAGTGTATCGGGACAGGGGAATGAAAAACTGTTTTTT,CASVSGQGNEKLFF
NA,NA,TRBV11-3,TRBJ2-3,TGTGCCAGCAGCTTATATACTAGCACAGATACGCAGTATTTT,CASSLYTSTDTQYF
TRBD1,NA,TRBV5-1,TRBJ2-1,TGCGCCAGCAAACCAGAGGGGGCGCGGGTAGGTGAGCAGTTCTTC,CASKPEGARVGEQFF
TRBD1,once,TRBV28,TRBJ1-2,TGTGCCAGCGGCCGGGACAGCGTCAATGGCTACACCTTC,CASGRDSVNGYTF
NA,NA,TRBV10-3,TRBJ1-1,TGTGCCATCAGTGTCGGGGTGGCGGAGGGAACTGAAGCTTTCTTT,CAISVGVAEGTEAFF
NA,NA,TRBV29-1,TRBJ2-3,TGCAGCGTTGACTCGTTGCAGTATTTT,CSVDSLQYF
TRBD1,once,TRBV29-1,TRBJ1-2,TGCAGCGGTGGGACAGCCTATGGCTACACCTTC,CSGGTAYGYTF
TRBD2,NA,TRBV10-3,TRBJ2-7,TGTGCCACACTAGCGGGGGGCCCTACCGGATGGGAGCAGTACTTC,CATLAGGPTGWEQYF
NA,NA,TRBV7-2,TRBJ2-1,TGTGCCAGCAGCTTAGCGTGGCGGCTAAGCTCCTACAATGAGCAGTTCTTC,CASSLAWRLSSYNEQFF
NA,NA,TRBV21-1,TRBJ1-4,TGTGCCAGCAGCGAAGGTAGGACAGGGCCCTGGGAGGCTAATGAAAAACTGTTTTTT,CASSEGRTGPWEANEKLFF
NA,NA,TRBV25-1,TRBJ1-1,TGTGCCAGCAGTGAAAAAGGGGAAAGAACTGAAGCTTTCTTT,CASSEKGERTEAFF
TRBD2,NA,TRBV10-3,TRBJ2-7,TGTGCCATCAGTGAGGGACTAGCGGGGGCCAACGAGCAGTACTTC,CAISEGLAGANEQYF
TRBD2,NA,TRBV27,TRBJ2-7,TGTGCCAGCAGTTTAGCGGGAGGGGCTCACGAGCAGTACTTC,CASSLAGGAHEQYF
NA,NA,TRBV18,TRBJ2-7,TGTGCCAGCTCACCTAATACCTACGAGCAGTACTTC,CASSPNTYEQYF
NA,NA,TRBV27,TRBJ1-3,TGTGCCAGCAGTTCCGCCGGGACACCCTCTGGAAACACCATATATTTT,CASSSAGTPSGNTIYF
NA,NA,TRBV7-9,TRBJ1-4,TGTGCCAGCAGCTTAGGCTCTCAGGGAAATTTTGCTAATGAAAAACTGTTTTTT,CASSLGSQGNFANEKLFF
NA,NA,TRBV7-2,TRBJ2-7,TGTGCCAGCAGCACCAACGGGTACGAGCAGTACTTC,CASSTNGYEQYF
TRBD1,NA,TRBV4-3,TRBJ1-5,TGCGCCAGCAGCCAGGGGGGTAGGGACAGGGTTAAGGTGCATCAGCCCCAGCATTTT,CASSQGGRDRVKVHQPQHF
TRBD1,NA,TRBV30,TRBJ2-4,TGTGCCTGGAGTGTACAGGGGTCCGTAGCCAAAAACATTCAGTACTTC,CAWSVQGSVAKNIQYF
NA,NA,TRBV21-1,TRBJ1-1,TGTGCCAGCCTCAATAGTCTAGGGGTGACTGAAGCTTTCTTT,CASLNSLGVTEAFF
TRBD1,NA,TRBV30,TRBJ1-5,TGTGCCTGGGGGACAGGGCATAGCAATCAGCCCCAGCATTTT,CAWGTGHSNQPQHF
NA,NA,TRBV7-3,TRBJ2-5,TGTGCCAGCAGCTGGGACCGGGGGGAGACCCAGTACTTC,CASSWDRGETQYF
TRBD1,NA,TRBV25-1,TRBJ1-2,TGTGCCAGCAGCGAAACCGGGACAGCACGTGGCTACACCTTC,CASSETGTARGYTF
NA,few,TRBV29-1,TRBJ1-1,TGCAGCGTTCGAGGGGGAAGCGTGAGGGGCCTTGAAGCTTTCTTT,CSVRGGSVRGLEAFF
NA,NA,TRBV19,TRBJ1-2,TGTGCCAGTAGTATTCAAGGGGGAGCTAACTATGGCTACACCTTC,CASSIQGGANYGYTF
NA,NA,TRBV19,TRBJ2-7,TGTGCCAGCAGTGCCTCAGGGGATCCCCTCTACGAGCAGTACTTC,CASSASGDPLYEQYF
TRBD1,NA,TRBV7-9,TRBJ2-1,TGTGCCAGTAAGCCCTCCGGGACAGGCGGGGAGCAGTTCTTC,CASKPSGTGGEQFF
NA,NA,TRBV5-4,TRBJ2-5,TGTGCCAGCAGCTTGGGGCCTTCCCCAGTGGAGACCCAGTACTTC,CASSLGPSPVETQYF
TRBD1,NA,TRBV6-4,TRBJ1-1,TGTGCCAGCAGCGCAGGGGGTCTCACTGAAGCTTTCTTT,CASSAGGLTEAFF
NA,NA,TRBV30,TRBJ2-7,TGTGCCTGGAGTCTAAAGAACCACGAGCAGTACTTC,CAWSLKNHEQYF
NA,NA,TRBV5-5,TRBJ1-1,TGTGCCAGCAGCTGGGGGCGGAGGATTGAAGCTTTCTTT,CASSWGRRIEAFF
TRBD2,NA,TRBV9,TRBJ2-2,TGTGCCAGCAGCACCGGGACTAGCACCGGGGAGCTGTTTTTT,CASSTGTSTGELFF
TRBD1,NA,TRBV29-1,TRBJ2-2,TGCAGCGTTCCGGCAGGGGGAACCGGGGAGCTGTTTTTT,CSVPAGGTGELFF
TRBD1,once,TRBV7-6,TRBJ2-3,TGTGCCAGCAGCCCAAGACAGGGGCTCACAGATACGCAGTATTTT,CASSPRQGLTDTQYF
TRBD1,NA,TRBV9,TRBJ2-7,TGTGCCAGCAGCGAGAGTGCAGGGGGCGACGAGCAGTACTTC,CASSESAGGDEQYF
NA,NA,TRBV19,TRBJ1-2,TGTGCCAGTAGTAGGGTCGGGTCTGGCTACACCTTC,CASSRVGSGYTF
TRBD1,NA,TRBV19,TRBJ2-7,TGTGCCAGTAGTAAGACAGGGGGTCTCTACGAGCAGTACTTC,CASSKTGGLYEQYF
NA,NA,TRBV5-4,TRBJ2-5,TGTGCCAGCAGCCGCCCCCTTGCGGGCGGACAAGAGACCCAGTACTTC,CASSRPLAGGQETQYF